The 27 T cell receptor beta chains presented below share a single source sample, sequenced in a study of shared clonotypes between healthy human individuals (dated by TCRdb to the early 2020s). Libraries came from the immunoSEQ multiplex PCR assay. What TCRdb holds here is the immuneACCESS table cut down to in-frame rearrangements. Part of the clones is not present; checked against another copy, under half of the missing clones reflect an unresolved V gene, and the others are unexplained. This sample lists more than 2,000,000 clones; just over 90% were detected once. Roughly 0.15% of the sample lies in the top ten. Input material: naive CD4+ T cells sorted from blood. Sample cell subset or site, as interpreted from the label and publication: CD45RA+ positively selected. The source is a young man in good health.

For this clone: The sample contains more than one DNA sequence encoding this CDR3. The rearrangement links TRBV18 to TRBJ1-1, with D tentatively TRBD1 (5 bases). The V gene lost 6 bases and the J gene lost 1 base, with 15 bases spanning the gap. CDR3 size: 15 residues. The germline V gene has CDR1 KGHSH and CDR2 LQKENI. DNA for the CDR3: TGTGCCAGCTCTCCCCCGGGACTCCCGAACACTGAAGCTTTCTTT. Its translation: CASSPPGLPNTEAFF.

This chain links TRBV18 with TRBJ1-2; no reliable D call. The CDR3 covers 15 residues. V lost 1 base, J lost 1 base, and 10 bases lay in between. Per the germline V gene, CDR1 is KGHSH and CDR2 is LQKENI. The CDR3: CASSPRGDYNYGYTF. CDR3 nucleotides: TGTGCCAGCTCACCACGAGGAGATTATAACTATGGCTACACCTTC. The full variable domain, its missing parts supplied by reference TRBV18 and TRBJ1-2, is NAGVMQNPRHLVRRRGQEARLRCSPMKGHSHVYWYRQLPEEGLKFMVYLQKENIIDESGMPKERFSAEFPKEGPSILRIQQVVRGDSAAYFCASSPRGDYNYGYTFGSGTRLTVV.

The CDR3 here is CASSITLAGGNNEQFF. CDR3 in DNA: TGTGCCAGTAGTATAACTCTAGCGGGGGGGAACAATGAGCAGTTCTTC. The chain recombines TRBV19 with TRBJ2-1; 12 bases map to TRBD2. J gave up 5 bases and V 2 bases, and 4 bases lay outside the gene matches. This CDR3 contains 16 residues. Looked up from germline, CDR1 is LNHDA and CDR2 is SQIVND (reference sequence).

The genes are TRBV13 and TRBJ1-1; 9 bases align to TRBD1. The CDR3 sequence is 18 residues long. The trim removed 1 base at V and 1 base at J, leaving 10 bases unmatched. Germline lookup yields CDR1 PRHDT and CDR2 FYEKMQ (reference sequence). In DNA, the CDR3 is TGTGCCAGCAGCTTAGTGTTCGGCGGGGACAGGGAGAACACTGAAGCTTTCTTT. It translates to CASSLVFGGDRENTEAFF.

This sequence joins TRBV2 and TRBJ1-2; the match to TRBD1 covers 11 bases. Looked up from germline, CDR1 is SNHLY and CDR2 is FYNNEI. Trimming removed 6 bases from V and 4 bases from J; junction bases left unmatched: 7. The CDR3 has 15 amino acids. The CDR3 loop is CASRGGQGAVYGYTF. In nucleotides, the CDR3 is TGTGCCAGCAGGGGCGGACAGGGGGCTGTCTATGGCTACACCTTC.

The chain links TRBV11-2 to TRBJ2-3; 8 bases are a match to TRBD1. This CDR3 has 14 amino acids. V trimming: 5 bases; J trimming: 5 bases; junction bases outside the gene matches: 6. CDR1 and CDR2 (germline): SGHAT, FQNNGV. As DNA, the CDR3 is TGTGCCAGCAGCGGTCAGGGGGCTGGAGATACGCAGTATTTT. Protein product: CASSGQGAGDTQYF.

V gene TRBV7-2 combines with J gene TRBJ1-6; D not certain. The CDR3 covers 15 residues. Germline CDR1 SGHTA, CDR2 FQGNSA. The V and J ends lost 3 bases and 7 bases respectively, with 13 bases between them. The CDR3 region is CASSLGTIINSPLHF. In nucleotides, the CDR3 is TGTGCCAGCAGCTTGGGAACGATCATAAATTCACCCCTCCACTTT.

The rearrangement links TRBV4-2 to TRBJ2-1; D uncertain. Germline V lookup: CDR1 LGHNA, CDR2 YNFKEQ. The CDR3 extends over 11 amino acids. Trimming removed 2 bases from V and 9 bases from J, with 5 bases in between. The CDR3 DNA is TGTGCCAGCAGCCAATGGAGTGAGCAGTTCTTC. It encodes CASSQWSEQFF.

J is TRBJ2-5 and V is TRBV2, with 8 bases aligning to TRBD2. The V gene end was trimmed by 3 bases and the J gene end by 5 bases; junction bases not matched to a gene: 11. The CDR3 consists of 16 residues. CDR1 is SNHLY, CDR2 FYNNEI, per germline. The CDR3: CASSEMAGGGSETQYF. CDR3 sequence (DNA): TGTGCCAGCAGTGAGATGGCTGGCGGGGGGTCTGAGACCCAGTACTTC. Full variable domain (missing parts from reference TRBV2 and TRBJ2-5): EPEVTQTPSHQVTQMGQEVILRCVPISNHLYFYWYRQILGQKVEFLVSFYNNEISEKSEIFDDQFSVERPDGSNFTLKIRSTKLEDSAMYFCASSEMAGGGSETQYFGPGTRLLVL.

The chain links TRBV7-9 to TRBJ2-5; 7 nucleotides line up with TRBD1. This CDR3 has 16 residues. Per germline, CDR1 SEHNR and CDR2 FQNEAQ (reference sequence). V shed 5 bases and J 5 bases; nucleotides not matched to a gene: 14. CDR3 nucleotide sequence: TGTGCCAGCAGCCCCTCCTTTCAGGGGGAAATGGAGACCCAGTACTTC. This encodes CASSPSFQGEMETQYF.

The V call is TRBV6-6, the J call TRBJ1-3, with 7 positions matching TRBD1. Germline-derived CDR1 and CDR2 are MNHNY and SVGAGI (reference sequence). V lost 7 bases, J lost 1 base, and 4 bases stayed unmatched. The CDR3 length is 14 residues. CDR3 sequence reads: CASNTGVSGNTIYF. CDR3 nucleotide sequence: TGTGCCAGCAACACAGGGGTATCTGGAAACACCATATATTTT.

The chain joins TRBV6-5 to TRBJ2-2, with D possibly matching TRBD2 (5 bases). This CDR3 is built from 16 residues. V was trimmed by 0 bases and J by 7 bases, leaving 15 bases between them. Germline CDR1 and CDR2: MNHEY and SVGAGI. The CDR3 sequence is CASSYSGWEIGGELFF. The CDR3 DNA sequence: TGTGCCAGCAGTTACTCCGGGTGGGAGATAGGCGGGGAGCTGTTTTTT.

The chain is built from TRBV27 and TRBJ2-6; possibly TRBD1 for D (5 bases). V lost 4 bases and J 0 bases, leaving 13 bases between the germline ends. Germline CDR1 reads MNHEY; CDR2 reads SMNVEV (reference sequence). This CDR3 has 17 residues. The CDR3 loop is CASSSTVLNSGANVLTF. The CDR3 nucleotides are TGTGCCAGCAGTTCGACAGTCCTGAACTCTGGGGCCAACGTCCTGACTTTC.

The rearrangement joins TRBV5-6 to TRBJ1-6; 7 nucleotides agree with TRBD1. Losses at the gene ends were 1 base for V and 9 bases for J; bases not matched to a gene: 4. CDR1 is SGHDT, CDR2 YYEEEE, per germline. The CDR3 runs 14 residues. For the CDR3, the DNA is TGTGCCAGCAGCTTGCCAGGGGGAGCTTCACCCCTCCACTTT. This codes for CASSLPGGASPLHF.

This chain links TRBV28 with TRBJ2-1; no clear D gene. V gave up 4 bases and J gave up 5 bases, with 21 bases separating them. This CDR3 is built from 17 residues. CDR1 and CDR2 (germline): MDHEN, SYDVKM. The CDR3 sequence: CASSSAELRVLNNEQFF. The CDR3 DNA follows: TGTGCCAGCAGTTCCGCGGAACTAAGGGTTTTGAACAATGAGCAGTTCTTC.

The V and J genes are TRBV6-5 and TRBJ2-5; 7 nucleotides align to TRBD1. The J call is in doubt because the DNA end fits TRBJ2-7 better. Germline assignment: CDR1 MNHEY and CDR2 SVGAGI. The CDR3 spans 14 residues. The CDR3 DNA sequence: TGTGCCAGCAGTCGCCGACAGGGAACCTACGAGCAGTACTTC. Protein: CASSRRQGTYEQYF.

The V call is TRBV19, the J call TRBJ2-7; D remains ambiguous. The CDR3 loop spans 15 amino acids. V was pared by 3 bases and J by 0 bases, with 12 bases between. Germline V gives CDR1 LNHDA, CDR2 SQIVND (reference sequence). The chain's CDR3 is CASSILRGDSYEQYF. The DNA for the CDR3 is TGTGCCAGTAGTATCCTTCGCGGAGACTCCTACGAGCAGTACTTC.

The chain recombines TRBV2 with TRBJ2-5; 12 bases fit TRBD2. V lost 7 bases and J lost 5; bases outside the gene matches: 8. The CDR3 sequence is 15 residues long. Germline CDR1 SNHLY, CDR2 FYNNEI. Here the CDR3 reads CASTRLAGAQETQYF. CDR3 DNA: TGTGCCAGCACTAGACTAGCGGGGGCCCAGGAGACCCAGTACTTC.

Written as DNA, the CDR3 is TGTGCCTGGACGAGGGGGAGTACTACCTCTGGAAACACCATATATTTT. Protein product: CAWTRGSTTSGNTIYF. The chain carries TRBV30 and TRBJ1-3, with a weak D call TRBD1 (6 bases). This CDR3 comprises 16 residues. Between the trimmed V and J ends, which lost 4 bases and 0 bases, there was a span of 16 bases. CDR1 is GTSNPN, CDR2 SVGIG, per germline (reference sequence).

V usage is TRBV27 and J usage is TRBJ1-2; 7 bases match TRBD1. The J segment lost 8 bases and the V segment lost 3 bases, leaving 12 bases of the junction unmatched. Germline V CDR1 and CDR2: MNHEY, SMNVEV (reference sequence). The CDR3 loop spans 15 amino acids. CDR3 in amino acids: CASSFPTGCPRGYTF. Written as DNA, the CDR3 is TGTGCCAGCAGTTTCCCGACAGGGTGCCCCCGCGGCTACACCTTC.

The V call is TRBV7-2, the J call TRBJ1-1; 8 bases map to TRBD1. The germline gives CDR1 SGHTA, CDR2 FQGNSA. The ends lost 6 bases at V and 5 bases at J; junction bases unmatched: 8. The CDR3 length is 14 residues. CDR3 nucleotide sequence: TGTGCCAGCAGAGAGACAGGGGCCAAGACTGAAGCTTTCTTT. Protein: CASRETGAKTEAFF.

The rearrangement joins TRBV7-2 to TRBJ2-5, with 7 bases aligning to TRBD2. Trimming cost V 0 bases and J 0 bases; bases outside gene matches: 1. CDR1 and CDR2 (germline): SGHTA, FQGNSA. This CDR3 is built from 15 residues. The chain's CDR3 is CASSLARGNQETQYF. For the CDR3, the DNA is TGTGCCAGCAGCTTAGCGCGGGGGAACCAAGAGACCCAGTACTTC.

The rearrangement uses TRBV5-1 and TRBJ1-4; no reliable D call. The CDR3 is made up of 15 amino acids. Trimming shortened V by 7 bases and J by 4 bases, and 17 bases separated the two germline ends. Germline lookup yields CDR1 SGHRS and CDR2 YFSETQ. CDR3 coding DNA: TGCGCCAGCTCTCACCACGGGGAGAATAATGAAAAACTGTTTTTT. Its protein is CASSHHGENNEKLFF.

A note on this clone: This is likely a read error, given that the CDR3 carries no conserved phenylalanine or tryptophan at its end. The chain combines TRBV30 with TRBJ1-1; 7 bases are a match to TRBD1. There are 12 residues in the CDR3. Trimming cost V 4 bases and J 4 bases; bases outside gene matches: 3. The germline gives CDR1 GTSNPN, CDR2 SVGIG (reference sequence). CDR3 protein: CAWTGQATEAFL. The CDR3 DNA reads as TGTGCCTGGACCGGACAGGCCACTGAAGCTTTCCTT.

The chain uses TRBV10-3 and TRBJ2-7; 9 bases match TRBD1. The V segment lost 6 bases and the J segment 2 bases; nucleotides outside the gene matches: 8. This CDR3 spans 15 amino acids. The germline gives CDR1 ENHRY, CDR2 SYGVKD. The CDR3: CAISATGGPAYEQYF. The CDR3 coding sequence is TGTGCCATCAGCGCGACAGGGGGACCAGCCTACGAGCAGTACTTC.

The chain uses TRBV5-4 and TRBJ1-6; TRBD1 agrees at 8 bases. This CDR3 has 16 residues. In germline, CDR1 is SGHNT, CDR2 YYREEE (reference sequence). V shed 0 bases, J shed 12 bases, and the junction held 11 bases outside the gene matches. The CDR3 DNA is TGTGCCAGCAGCTTGGCCCAACAGGGGGAATTTAGACCCCTCCACTTT. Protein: CASSLAQQGEFRPLHF.

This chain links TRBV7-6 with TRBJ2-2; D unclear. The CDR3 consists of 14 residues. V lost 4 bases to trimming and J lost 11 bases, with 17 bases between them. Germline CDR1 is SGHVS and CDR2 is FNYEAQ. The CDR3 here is CASSSDTVGVELFF. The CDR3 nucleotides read TGTGCCAGCAGCTCTGACACCGTTGGGGTTGAGCTGTTTTTT.